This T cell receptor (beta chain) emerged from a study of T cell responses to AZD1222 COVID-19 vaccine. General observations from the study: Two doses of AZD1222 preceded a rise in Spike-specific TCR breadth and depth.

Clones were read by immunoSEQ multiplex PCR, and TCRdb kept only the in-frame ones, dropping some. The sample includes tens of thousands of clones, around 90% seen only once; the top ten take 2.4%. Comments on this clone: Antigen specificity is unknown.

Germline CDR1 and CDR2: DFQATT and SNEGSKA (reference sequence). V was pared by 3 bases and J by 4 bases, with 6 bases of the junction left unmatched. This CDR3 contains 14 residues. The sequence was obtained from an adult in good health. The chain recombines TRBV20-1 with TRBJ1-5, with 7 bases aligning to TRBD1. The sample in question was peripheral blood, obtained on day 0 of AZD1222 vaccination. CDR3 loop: CSASISRGNQPQHF. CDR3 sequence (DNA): TGCAGTGCTAGTATCTCCAGGGGGAATCAGCCCCAGCATTTT.